This T cell receptor (beta chain) was retrieved from a study of PD-L1 blockade in urothelial cancer. Study summary: The patients first took atezolizumab in 2014, receiving 1,200 mg intravenously every 3 weeks. Each blood sample yielded a median of around 130,000 T cells. About 85% of the 29 patients were males with bladder-origin urothelial cancer.

Profiled with immunoSEQ multiplex PCR; TCRdb holds only in-frame clones, not every one. In the table there are tens of thousands of clones, around 85% of which are singletons. The V end was cut by 6 bases, the J end by 0 bases, with 11 bases between. This CDR3 is built from 14 residues. CDR1 is MGHDK, CDR2 SYGVNS, per germline. Time point given: pretreatment peripheral blood. Each patient presented with locally advanced or metastatic urothelial carcinoma. This material consisted of PBMCs, taken around atezolizumab (anti-PD-L1) treatment. The TCR originated in a woman in her sixties with urothelial cancer. The V and J genes are TRBV25-1 and TRBJ2-5, with D unclear. CDR3 nucleotides: TGTGCCAGCAGGAGCAGGTCTAACCAAGAGACCCAGTACTTC. This codes for CASRSRSNQETQYF.